This TCR beta chain was identified in a study of blood T cell repertoires in COVID-19. Study-level information: Samples taken during acute and convalescent COVID-19 were collected in the United States, Italy and Spain. Sources were T cells, B-cell-depleted T cells, or PBMCs; the material itself was cDNA or gDNA.

It was during active infection that Seattle patients were enrolled and then longitudinally followed. Per the authors' pipeline: Amplification with reference gene primers provided the estimates of nucleated cell counts. Produced via immunoSEQ multiplex PCR; TCRdb's table is partial and in-frame only. For V, J and clone size, that table is used; D and trimming come from the DNA. The sample contains 200,000 to 250,000 clones, around 89% of which appear only once. Germline V gives CDR1 SGHNT, CDR2 YYREEE (reference sequence). The CDR3 has 16 amino acids. The J segment lost 1 base and the V segment lost 4 bases, leaving 8 bases of the junction unmatched.

The specimen was peripheral blood. This chain connects TRBV5-4 to TRBJ2-1, with 7 bases fitting TRBD1. The origin of this receptor is a man aged 25 to 45 with COVID-19, enrolled during active disease. The CDR3 nucleotides are TGTGCCAGCAGCCCTTCGACAGGGCTTTCCTACAATGAGCAGTTCTTC. It yields the protein CASSPSTGLSYNEQFF.